This TCR beta chain was found in a study of cytomegalovirus exposure and HLA in healthy donors. Overall study results and limits: In vitro data verified a few CMV-associated chains as specific for CMV antigens.

PCR primers comprised 60 Vbeta and 13 Jbeta primers. TCRdb keeps only in-frame clones here, not all; method: immunoSEQ multiplex PCR. The sample consists of 150,000 to 200,000 clones, 68% of them appearing once. These donors, healthy bone marrow donors, were studied. Points on this clone: Its antigen is unidentified.

The origin of this receptor is a man aged 45-65 years in good health and CMV-seronegative. The sample taken for sequencing was PBMCs.

In DNA, the CDR3 is TGTGCCAGTAGTATAATCAGATTCAACTCCTACAATGAGCAGTTCTTC. Translation: CASSIIRFNSYNEQFF. The chain couples TRBV19 to TRBJ2-1; D ambiguous. This CDR3 is built from 16 residues. V lost 2 bases to trimming and J lost 0 bases, with 11 bases between them. The germline V gene has CDR1 LNHDA and CDR2 SQIVND (reference sequence).